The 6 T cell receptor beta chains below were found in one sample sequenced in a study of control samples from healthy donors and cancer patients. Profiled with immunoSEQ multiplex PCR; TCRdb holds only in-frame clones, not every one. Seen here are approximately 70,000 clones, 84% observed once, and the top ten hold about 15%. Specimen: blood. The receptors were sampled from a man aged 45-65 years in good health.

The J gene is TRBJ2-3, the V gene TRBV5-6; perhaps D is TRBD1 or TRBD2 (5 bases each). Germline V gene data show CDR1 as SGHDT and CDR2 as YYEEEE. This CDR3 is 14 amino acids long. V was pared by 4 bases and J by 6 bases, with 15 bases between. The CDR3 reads CASSGRDPFDTQYF. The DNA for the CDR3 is TGTGCCAGCAGCGGCCGGGACCCCTTTGATACGCAGTATTTT.

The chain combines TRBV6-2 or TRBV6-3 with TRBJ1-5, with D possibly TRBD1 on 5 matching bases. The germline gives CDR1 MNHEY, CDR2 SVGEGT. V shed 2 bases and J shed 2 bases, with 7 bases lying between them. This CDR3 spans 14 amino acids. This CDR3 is CASSYAGRNQPQHF. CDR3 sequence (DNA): TGTGCCAGCAGTTACGCAGGGCGCAATCAGCCCCAGCATTTT.

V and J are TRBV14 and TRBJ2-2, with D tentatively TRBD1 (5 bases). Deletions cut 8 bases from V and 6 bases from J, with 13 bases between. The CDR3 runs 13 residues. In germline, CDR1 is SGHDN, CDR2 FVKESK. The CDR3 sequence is CASRSGFPGELFF. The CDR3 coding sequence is TGTGCCAGCCGATCAGGGTTTCCCGGGGAGCTGTTTTTT.

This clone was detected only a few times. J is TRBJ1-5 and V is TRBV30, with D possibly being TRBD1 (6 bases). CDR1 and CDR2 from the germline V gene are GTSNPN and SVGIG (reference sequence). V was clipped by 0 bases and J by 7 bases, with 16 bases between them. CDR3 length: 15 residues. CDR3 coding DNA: TGTGCCTGGAGTGTAAGGGGGGTTGGGGACCAGCCCCAGCATTTT. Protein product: CAWSVRGVGDQPQHF.

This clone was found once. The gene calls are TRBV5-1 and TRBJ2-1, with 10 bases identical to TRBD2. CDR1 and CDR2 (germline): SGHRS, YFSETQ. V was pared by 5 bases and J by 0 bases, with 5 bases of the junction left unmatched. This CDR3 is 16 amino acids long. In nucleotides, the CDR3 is TGCGCCAGCAGATACGTAGCGGGAGGCTCCTACAATGAGCAGTTCTTC. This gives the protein CASRYVAGGSYNEQFF.

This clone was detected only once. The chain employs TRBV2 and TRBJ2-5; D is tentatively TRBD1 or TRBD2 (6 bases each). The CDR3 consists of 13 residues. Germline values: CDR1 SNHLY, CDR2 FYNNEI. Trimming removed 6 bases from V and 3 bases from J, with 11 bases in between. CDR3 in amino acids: CASRRGAEETQYF. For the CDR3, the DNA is TGTGCCAGCAGGAGGGGGGCTGAAGAGACCCAGTACTTC.